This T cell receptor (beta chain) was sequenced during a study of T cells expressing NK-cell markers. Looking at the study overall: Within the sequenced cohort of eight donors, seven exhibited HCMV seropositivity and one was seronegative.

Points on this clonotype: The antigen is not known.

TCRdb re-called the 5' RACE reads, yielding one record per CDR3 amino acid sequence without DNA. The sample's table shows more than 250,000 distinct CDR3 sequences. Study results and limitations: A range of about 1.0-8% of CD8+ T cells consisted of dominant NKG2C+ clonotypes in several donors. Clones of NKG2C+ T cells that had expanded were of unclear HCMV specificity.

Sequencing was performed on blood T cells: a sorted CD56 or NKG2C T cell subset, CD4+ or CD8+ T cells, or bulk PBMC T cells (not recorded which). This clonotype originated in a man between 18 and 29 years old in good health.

This CDR3 reads CASSQAASGTGETQYF. J is TRBJ2-5 and V is TRBV4-3. From germline, CDR1 is LGHNA and CDR2 YSLEER. CDR3 length equals 16 residues.